These 30 T cell receptor beta chains share one sample of origin, sequenced in a study of blood T cell repertoires in COVID-19. Data came from immunoSEQ multiplex PCR; TCRdb stores just in-frame clones and leaves some out. The sample carries more than 50,000 clones, roughly 90% recorded once. Material: peripheral blood. The receptors derive from a human donor in a cohort sampled during active COVID-19.

V usage is TRBV5-4 and J usage is TRBJ1-2; no firm D call. With 4 bases removed from V and 4 bases from J, the gap between germline ends came to 20 bases. CDR3 length: 16 residues. CDR1 and CDR2 (germline): SGHNT, YYREEE (reference sequence). The CDR3 DNA follows: TGTGCCAGCAGCCCCGGGCTGTATGTAGAGGGCTATGGCTACACCTTC. The encoded protein is CASSPGLYVEGYGYTF.

The rearrangement joins TRBV4-3 to TRBJ1-1; D call uncertain. V lost 3 bases and J 4 bases, leaving 12 bases between the germline ends. The CDR3 totals 14 residues. Looked up from germline, CDR1 is LGHNA and CDR2 is YSLEER. CDR3 DNA sequence: TGCGCCAGCAGCCATGTACACAGCGGCACTGAAGCTTTCTTT. This gives the protein CASSHVHSGTEAFF.

The chain uses TRBV7-9 and TRBJ2-1; 9 bases map to TRBD1. The CDR3 has 16 amino acids. The ends lost 9 bases at V and 0 bases at J; junction bases unmatched: 9. CDR1 is SEHNR, CDR2 FQNEAQ, per germline (reference sequence). The CDR3 loop reads CASGPTGGSSYNEQFF. Here the CDR3 DNA reads TGTGCCAGTGGACCTACAGGGGGCTCCTCCTACAATGAGCAGTTCTTC.

This clone turned up a few times. The CDR3 bases are TGTGCCGTGGGGCGGGGTGGAACCTACGAGCAGTACTTC. Translation gives CAVGRGGTYEQYF. V and J are TRBV19 and TRBJ2-7, with D perhaps matching TRBD2 (6 bases). The germline V and J ends were trimmed by 11 bases and 2 bases, with 16 bases remaining between them. Germline V gene lookup returns CDR1 LNHDA and CDR2 SQIVND (reference sequence). The CDR3 loop spans 13 amino acids.

The rearrangement links TRBV4-3 to TRBJ1-1; perhaps TRBD1 as D (5 bases). V was cut by 1 base and J by 2 bases, with 11 bases left in between. This CDR3 is built from 15 residues. Germline values: CDR1 LGHNA, CDR2 YSLEER. The CDR3 DNA is TGCGCCAGCAGCCAAGGGGGGGGACTCAACACTGAAGCTTTCTTT. Translating gives CASSQGGGLNTEAFF.

Turning to this clone: A junction end diverges from the germline sequence, so it may reflect a read error. The CDR3 region is CASGFRGQNTEAFF. Here the CDR3 DNA reads TGTGCCAGCGGCTTTAGAGGTCAGAACACTGAAGCTTTCTTT. This chain links TRBV7-9 with TRBJ1-1; D is uncertain. Germline CDR1 and CDR2: SEHNR and FQNEAQ (reference sequence). The CDR3 is made up of 14 amino acids.

As DNA, the CDR3 is TGTGCCAGCAGACGGACAGGAGCTAATTCACCCCTCCACTTT. It encodes CASRRTGANSPLHF. This chain uses TRBV11-2 with TRBJ1-6, with 7 nucleotides matching TRBD1. The CDR3 is 14 amino acids. V shed 6 bases, J shed 6 bases, and the junction held 5 bases outside the gene matches. The germline V gene has CDR1 SGHAT and CDR2 FQNNGV.

V is TRBV27 and J is TRBJ2-1; 10 bases line up with TRBD1. Germline V gene sequence: CDR1 MNHEY, CDR2 SMNVEV (reference sequence). The CDR3 has 17 residues. Losses at the gene ends were 2 bases for V and 4 bases for J; bases not matched to a gene: 8. Here the CDR3 reads CASSLNPGTGAYNEQFF. CDR3 nucleotides: TGTGCCAGCAGTTTAAACCCCGGGACAGGGGCTTACAATGAGCAGTTCTTC.

This clone was observed a single time. The J gene is TRBJ2-1, the V gene TRBV14, with 10 nucleotides matching TRBD1. There are 16 residues in the CDR3. V shed 2 bases, J shed 3 bases, and the junction held 4 bases outside the gene matches. The V gene's germline CDR1 is SGHDN and CDR2 FVKESK. The CDR3 DNA is TGTGCCAGCAGCCAATTGACAGGGGGCCTCTACAATGAGCAGTTCTTC. Translated, it gives CASSQLTGGLYNEQFF.

This rearrangement joins TRBV30 to TRBJ2-1; 7 bases line up with TRBD2. In germline, CDR1 is GTSNPN, CDR2 SVGIG (reference sequence). V lost 4 bases, J lost 5 bases, and 8 bases stayed unmatched. The CDR3 totals 14 residues. The CDR3 here is CAWIQRGLHNEQFF. The DNA for the CDR3 is TGTGCCTGGATACAGCGGGGACTCCACAATGAGCAGTTCTTC.

This sequence joins TRBV6-5 and TRBJ1-3; D unresolved. Germline assignment: CDR1 MNHEY and CDR2 SVGAGI. The CDR3 length is 12 residues. The V and J ends lost 6 bases and 4 bases respectively, with 7 bases between them. CDR3 DNA: TGTGCCAGCAGCTTCGAGGGAAACACCATATATTTT. This codes for CASSFEGNTIYF.

The CDR3 reads CASSELPGGAQPQHF. CDR3 bases: TGTGCCAGCAGTGAATTGCCAGGGGGAGCTCAGCCCCAGCATTTT. The chain recombines TRBV2 with TRBJ1-5; 7 nucleotides line up with TRBD1. Germline-derived CDR1 and CDR2 are SNHLY and FYNNEI. J was trimmed by 6 bases and V by 2 bases; bases with no gene match: 7. This CDR3 region has 15 residues.

This clone was picked up a small number of times. J is TRBJ1-1 and V is TRBV19; TRBD1 matches 7 bases. CDR1 LNHDA and CDR2 SQIVND come from the germline V gene (reference sequence). This CDR3 contains 10 residues. V lost 9 bases, J lost 7 bases, and 2 bases stayed unmatched. CDR3 in amino acids: CASGQVEAFF. CDR3 nucleotides: TGTGCCAGCGGACAGGTTGAAGCTTTCTTT.

The chain is built from TRBV6-2 or TRBV6-3 and TRBJ2-7; 7 bases are shared with TRBD1. CDR1 and CDR2 from the germline V gene are MNHEY and SVGEGT. The CDR3 extends over 14 amino acids. Trimming took 2 bases from V and 5 from J; bases not matched to a gene: 6. DNA for the CDR3: TGTGCCAGCAGTTACGTGAGGGGGCAGGACGAGCAGTACTTC. As protein: CASSYVRGQDEQYF.

The CDR3 loop reads CASSRSLDTEAFF. In DNA form, the CDR3 reads TGTGCCAGCAGTCGGTCGTTAGACACTGAAGCTTTCTTT. V and J are TRBV27 and TRBJ1-1; D ambiguous. Trimming cost V 5 bases and J 3 bases, with 10 bases left between them. Germline V gene data show CDR1 as MNHEY and CDR2 as SMNVEV (reference sequence). The CDR3 length is 13 residues.

In its sample, this clone was seen once. The J gene is TRBJ2-7, the V gene TRBV19; 8 bases line up with TRBD1. V shed 9 bases, J shed 6 bases, and the junction held 10 bases outside the gene matches. CDR1 is LNHDA, CDR2 SQIVND, per germline (reference sequence). This CDR3 region has 13 residues. For the CDR3, the DNA is TGTGCCAGCCGGCGGACAGGGAGAGGCGAGCAGTACTTC. Its translation is CASRRTGRGEQYF. The full variable domain, with the rest looked up from reference TRBV19 and TRBJ2-7, is DGGITQSPKYLFRKEGQNVTLSCEQNLNHDAMYWYRQDPGQGLRLIYYSQIVNDFQKGDIAEGYSVSREKKESFPLTVTSAQKNPTAFYLCASRRTGRGEQYFGPGTRLTVT.

V is TRBV5-6 and J is TRBJ1-2, with 9 bases that match TRBD1. This CDR3 contains 17 residues. The ends lost 4 bases at V and 0 bases at J; junction bases unmatched: 10. In germline, CDR1 is SGHDT, CDR2 YYEEEE. CDR3 in amino acids: CASSLPGQGSPNYGYTF. The CDR3 region has the DNA TGTGCCAGCAGCCTGCCGGGACAGGGTTCACCTAACTATGGCTACACCTTC.

This chain links TRBV5-6 with TRBJ2-1, with 9 bases aligning to TRBD2. The CDR3 contains 15 residues. Germline V gene data show CDR1 as SGHDT and CDR2 as YYEEEE. The V gene end was trimmed by 0 bases and the J gene end by 9 bases; junction bases not matched to a gene: 7. CDR3 loop: CASSLEAGGWGEQFF. DNA of the CDR3: TGTGCCAGCAGCTTGGAAGCGGGGGGATGGGGTGAGCAGTTCTTC. Full variable domain (remainder filled in from reference TRBV5-6 and TRBJ2-1): DAGVTQSPTHLIKTRGQQVTLRCSPKSGHDTVSWYQQALGQGPQFIFQYYEEEERQRGNFPDRFSGHQFPNYSSELNVNALLLGDSALYLCASSLEAGGWGEQFFGPGTRLTVL.

This chain uses TRBV19 with TRBJ2-1; D call uncertain. The V gene lost 7 bases and the J gene lost 4 bases, with 11 bases spanning the gap. The CDR3 loop spans 13 amino acids. Germline CDR1 is LNHDA and CDR2 is SQIVND (reference sequence). The CDR3 region is CASTPTAYNEQFF. For the CDR3, the DNA is TGTGCCAGTACCCCGACTGCGTACAATGAGCAGTTCTTC. Supplemented by reference TRBV19 and TRBJ2-1, the full variable domain reads DGGITQSPKYLFRKEGQNVTLSCEQNLNHDAMYWYRQDPGQGLRLIYYSQIVNDFQKGDIAEGYSVSREKKESFPLTVTSAQKNPTAFYLCASTPTAYNEQFFGPGTRLTVL.

The chain is built from TRBV23-1 and TRBJ1-6; D unclear. TRBV23-1 is an ORF, and what it does is uncertain. The CDR3 totals 15 residues. Trimming removed 0 bases from V and 7 bases from J, with 10 bases in between. CDR3 sequence: CASSQSRQTNSPLHF. In nucleotides, the CDR3 is TGCGCCAGCAGTCAATCGAGGCAAACCAATTCACCCCTCCACTTT.

CDR3 sequence (DNA): TGTGCCAGCAGCGCCCAGGGCCAGCCCCAGCATTTT. It is translated as CASSAQGQPQHF. The chain is built from TRBV7-2 and TRBJ1-5, with a weak D call TRBD1 (5 bases). The germline V and J ends were trimmed by 5 bases and 7 bases, with 9 bases remaining between them. Germline assignment: CDR1 SGHTA and CDR2 FQGNSA. The length of the CDR3 is 12 residues.

The genes are TRBV6-5 and TRBJ2-2; 11 nucleotides match TRBD2. CDR3 length equals 15 residues. Germline V gene lookup returns CDR1 MNHEY and CDR2 SVGAGI. J gave up 6 bases and V 6 bases, and 6 bases lay outside the gene matches. CDR3: CASRVLAGVAGELFF. Written as DNA, the CDR3 is TGTGCCAGCAGGGTACTAGCGGGGGTGGCCGGGGAGCTGTTTTTT.

This chain connects TRBV6-5 to TRBJ2-5; D may be TRBD1 (6 bases). The germline V gene encodes CDR1 MNHEY and CDR2 SVGAGI. The germline V and J ends were trimmed by 2 bases and 5 bases, with 12 bases remaining between them. The CDR3 totals 14 residues. Written as DNA, the CDR3 is TGTGCCAGCAGTTACGAGACAGGAACCGAGACCCAGTACTTC. Its translation is CASSYETGTETQYF.

The V call is TRBV7-7, the J call TRBJ2-3; D is possibly TRBD1 (6 bases). Germline V lookup: CDR1 SSHAT, CDR2 FNYEAQ (reference sequence). This CDR3 spans 15 amino acids. Trimming removed 4 bases at V and 2 bases at J, with 13 bases between. CDR3 nucleotides: TGTGCCAGCAGCTCCCGGGACAAGGACACAGATACGCAGTATTTT. Its translation is CASSSRDKDTDTQYF.

This clone turned up a few times. The rearrangement uses TRBV18 and TRBJ1-1; 7 bases fit TRBD1. Germline V CDR1 and CDR2: KGHSH, LQKENI. The ends lost 3 bases at V and 0 bases at J; junction bases unmatched: 1. This CDR3 comprises 14 residues. The CDR3 region is CASSPTGMNTEAFF. CDR3 in DNA: TGTGCCAGCTCACCGACAGGGATGAACACTGAAGCTTTCTTT.

This chain uses TRBV27 with TRBJ2-7; 9 nucleotides line up with TRBD2. The CDR3 loop spans 14 amino acids. J lost 7 bases, V lost 5 bases, and 9 bases had no gene match. Germline loops: CDR1 MNHEY, CDR2 SMNVEV (reference sequence). The CDR3 DNA reads as TGTGCCAGCAGTCCGGGACTAGCTGGTTATGAGCAGTACTTC. Amino acids: CASSPGLAGYEQYF.

The rearrangement links TRBV28 to TRBJ1-3; D perhaps matches TRBD1 (6 bases). V lost 3 bases to trimming and J lost 0 bases, with 30 bases between them. The germline gives CDR1 MDHEN, CDR2 SYDVKM. CDR3 length equals 22 residues. CDR3 protein: CASSLGGARAALPVSSGNTIYF. CDR3 nucleotides: TGTGCCAGCAGTTTGGGGGGGGCCCGGGCAGCCCTCCCCGTAAGCTCTGGAAACACCATATATTTT.

The chain uses TRBV4-1 and TRBJ2-2; 8 bases match TRBD2. The V gene's germline CDR1 is MGHRA and CDR2 YSYEKL. The CDR3 runs to 14 residues. J was trimmed by 4 bases and V by 5 bases; bases with no gene match: 3. CDR3: CASSERERTGELFF. CDR3 DNA: TGCGCCAGCAGCGAGCGGGAGCGCACCGGGGAGCTGTTTTTT.

The chain couples TRBV7-7 to TRBJ2-3, with D possibly being TRBD2 (6 bases). Germline CDR1 and CDR2: SSHAT and FNYEAQ (reference sequence). Trimming shortened V by 5 bases and J by 11 bases, and 17 bases separated the two germline ends. The CDR3 extends over 13 amino acids. The CDR3 coding sequence is TGTGCCAGCAGCCAGGACTGGGGCGGGGAGCAGTATTTT. As protein: CASSQDWGGEQYF.

The genes are TRBV5-1 and TRBJ1-2; 8 positions agree with TRBD1. The CDR3 spans 18 residues. With V trimmed by 4 bases and J by 0 bases, 14 bases remained unmatched. Germline V gene lookup returns CDR1 SGHRS and CDR2 YFSETQ. The CDR3, as DNA: TGCGCCAGCAGCCCAAGGAAAGGACAGGGTGCAGCTAACTATGGCTACACCTTC. Translated, it gives CASSPRKGQGAANYGYTF. The variable domain in full, with the rest retrieved from reference TRBV5-1 and TRBJ1-2, is KAGVTQTPRYLIKTRGQQVTLSCSPISGHRSVSWYQQTPGQGLQFLFEYFSETQRNKGNFPGRFSGRQFSNSRSEMNVSTLELGDSALYLCASSPRKGQGAANYGYTFGSGTRLTVV.